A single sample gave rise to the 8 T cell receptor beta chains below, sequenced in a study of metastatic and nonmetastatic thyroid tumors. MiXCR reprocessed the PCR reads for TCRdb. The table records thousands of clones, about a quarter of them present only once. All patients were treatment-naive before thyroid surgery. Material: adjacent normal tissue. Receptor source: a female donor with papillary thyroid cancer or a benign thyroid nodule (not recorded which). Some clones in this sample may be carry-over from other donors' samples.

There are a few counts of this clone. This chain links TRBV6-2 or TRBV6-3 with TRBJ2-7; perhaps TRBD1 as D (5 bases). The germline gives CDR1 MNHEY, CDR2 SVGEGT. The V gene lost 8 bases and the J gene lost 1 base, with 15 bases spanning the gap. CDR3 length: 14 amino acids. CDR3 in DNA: TGTGCCAGCTATTCAAGAAAGGGGTCCTACGAGCAGTACTTC. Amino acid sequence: CASYSRKGSYEQYF.

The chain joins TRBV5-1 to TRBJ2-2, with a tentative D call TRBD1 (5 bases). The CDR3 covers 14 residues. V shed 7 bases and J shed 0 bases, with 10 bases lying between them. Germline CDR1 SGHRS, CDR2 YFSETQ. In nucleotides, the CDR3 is TGCGCCAGCGCGGACATTTCGAACACCGGGGAGCTGTTTTTT. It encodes CASADISNTGELFF.

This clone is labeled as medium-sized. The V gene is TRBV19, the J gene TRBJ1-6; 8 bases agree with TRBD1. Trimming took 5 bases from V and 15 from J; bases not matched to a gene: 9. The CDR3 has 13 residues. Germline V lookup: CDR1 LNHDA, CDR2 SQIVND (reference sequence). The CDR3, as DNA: TGTGCCAGTAGTCTCCAGCCGGGACAGGTCCTCCACTTT. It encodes CASSLQPGQVLHF.

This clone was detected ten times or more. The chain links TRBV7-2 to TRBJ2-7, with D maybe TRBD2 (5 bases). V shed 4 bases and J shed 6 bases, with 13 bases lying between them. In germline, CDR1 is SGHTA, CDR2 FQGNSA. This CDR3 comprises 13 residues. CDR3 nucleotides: TGTGCCAGCAGCTACGGGCCGGAGGCCGAGCAGTACTTC. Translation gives CASSYGPEAEQYF.

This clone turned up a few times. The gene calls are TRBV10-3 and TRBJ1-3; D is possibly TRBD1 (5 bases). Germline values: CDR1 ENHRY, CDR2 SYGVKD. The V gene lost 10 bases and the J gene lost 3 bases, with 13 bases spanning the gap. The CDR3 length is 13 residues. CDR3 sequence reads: CATTRAIGNTIYF. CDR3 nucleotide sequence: TGTGCCACCACCAGGGCGATTGGAAACACCATATATTTT.

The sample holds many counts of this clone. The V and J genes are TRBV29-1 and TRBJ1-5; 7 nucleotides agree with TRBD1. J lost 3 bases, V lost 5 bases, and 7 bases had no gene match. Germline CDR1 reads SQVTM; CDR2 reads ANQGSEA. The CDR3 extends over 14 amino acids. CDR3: CSVSSDRTNQPQHF. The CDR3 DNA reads TGCAGCGTTTCTTCGGACAGGACCAATCAGCCCCAGCATTTT.

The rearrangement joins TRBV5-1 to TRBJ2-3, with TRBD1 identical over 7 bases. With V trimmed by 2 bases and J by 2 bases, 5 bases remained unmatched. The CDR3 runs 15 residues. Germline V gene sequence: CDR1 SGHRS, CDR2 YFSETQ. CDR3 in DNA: TGCGCCAGCAGCTTCGGACAGGTGAACACAGATACGCAGTATTTT. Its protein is CASSFGQVNTDTQYF. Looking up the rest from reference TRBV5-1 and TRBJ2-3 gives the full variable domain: KAGVTQTPRYLIKTRGQQVTLSCSPISGHRSVSWYQQTPGQGLQFLFEYFSETQRNKGNFPGRFSGRQFSNSRSEMNVSTLELGDSALYLCASSFGQVNTDTQYFGPGTRLTVL.

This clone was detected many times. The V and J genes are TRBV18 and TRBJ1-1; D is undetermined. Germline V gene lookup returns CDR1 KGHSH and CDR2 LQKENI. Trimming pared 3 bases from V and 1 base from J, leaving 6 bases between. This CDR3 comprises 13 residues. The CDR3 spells CASSPAANTEAFF. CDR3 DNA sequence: TGTGCCAGCTCACCCGCAGCGAACACTGAAGCTTTCTTT.